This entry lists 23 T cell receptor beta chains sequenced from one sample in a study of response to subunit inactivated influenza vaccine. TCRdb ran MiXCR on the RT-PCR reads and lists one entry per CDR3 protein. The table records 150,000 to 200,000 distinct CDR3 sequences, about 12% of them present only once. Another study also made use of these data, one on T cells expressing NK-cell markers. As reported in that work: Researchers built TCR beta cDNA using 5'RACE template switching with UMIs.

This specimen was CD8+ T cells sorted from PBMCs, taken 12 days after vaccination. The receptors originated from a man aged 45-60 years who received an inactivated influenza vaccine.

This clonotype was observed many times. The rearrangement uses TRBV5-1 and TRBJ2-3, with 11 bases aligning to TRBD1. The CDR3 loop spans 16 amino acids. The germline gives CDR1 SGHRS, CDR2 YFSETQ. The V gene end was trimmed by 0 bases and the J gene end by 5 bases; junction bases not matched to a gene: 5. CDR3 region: CASSLDGTGGKDTQYF. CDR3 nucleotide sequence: TGCGCCAGCAGCTTGGATGGGACAGGGGGGAAAGATACGCAGTATTTT.

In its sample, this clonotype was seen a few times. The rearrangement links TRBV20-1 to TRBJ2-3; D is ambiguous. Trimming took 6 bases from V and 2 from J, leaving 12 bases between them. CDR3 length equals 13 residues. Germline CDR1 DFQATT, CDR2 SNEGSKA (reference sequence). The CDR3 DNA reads TGCAGTGCGAGGCTCTTAGACACAGATACGCAGTATTTT. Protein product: CSARLLDTDTQYF.

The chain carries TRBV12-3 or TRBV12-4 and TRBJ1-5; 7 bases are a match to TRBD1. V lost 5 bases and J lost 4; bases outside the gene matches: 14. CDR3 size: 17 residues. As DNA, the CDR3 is TGTGCCAGCAGTCCGGCGCCCGACAGGGATCTAAATCAGCCCCAGCATTTT. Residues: CASSPAPDRDLNQPQHF.

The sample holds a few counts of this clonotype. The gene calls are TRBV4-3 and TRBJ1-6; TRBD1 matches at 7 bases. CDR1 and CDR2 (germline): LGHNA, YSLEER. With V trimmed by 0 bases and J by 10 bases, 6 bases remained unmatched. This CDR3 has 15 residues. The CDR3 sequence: CASSQDPGQTSPLHF. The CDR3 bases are TGCGCCAGCAGCCAAGATCCGGGACAGACCTCACCCCTCCACTTT.

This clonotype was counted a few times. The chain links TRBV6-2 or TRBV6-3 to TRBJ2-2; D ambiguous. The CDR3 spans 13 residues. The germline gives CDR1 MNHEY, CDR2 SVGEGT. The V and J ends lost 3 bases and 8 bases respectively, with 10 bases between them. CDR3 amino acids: CASSYTQWGELFF. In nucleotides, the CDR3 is TGTGCCAGCAGTTATACCCAGTGGGGGGAGCTGTTTTTT.

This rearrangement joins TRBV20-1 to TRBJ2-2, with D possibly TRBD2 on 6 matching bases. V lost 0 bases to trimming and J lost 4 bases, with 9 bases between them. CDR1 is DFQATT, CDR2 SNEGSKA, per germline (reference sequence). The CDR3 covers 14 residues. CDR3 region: CSARDPGGTGELFF. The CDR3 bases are TGCAGTGCTAGAGATCCCGGGGGCACCGGGGAGCTGTTTTTT.

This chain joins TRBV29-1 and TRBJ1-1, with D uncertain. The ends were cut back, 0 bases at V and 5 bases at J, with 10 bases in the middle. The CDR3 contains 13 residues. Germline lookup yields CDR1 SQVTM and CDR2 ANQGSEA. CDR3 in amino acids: CSVEDSSGTEAFF. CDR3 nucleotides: TGCAGCGTTGAAGACAGTAGCGGGACTGAAGCTTTCTTT.

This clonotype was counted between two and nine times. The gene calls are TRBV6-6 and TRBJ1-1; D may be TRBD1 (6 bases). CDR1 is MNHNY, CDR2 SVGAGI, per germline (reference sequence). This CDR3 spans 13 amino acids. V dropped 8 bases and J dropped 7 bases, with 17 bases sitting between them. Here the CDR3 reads CASGTSWTVEAFF. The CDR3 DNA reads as TGTGCCAGCGGGACCTCCTGGACAGTTGAAGCTTTCTTT.

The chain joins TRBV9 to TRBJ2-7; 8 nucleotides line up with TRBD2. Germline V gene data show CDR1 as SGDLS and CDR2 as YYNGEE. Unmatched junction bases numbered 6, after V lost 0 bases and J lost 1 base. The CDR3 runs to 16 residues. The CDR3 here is CASSVAAGGGSYEQYF. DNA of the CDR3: TGTGCCAGCAGCGTAGCGGCGGGAGGAGGGTCCTACGAGCAGTACTTC.

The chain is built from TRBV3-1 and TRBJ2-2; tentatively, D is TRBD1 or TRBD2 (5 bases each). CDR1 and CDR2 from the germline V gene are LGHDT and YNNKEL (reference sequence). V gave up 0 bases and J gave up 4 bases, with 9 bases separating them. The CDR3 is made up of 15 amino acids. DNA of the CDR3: TGTGCCAGCAGCCAAGAATGGGGGATCACCGGGGAGCTGTTTTTT. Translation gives CASSQEWGITGELFF.

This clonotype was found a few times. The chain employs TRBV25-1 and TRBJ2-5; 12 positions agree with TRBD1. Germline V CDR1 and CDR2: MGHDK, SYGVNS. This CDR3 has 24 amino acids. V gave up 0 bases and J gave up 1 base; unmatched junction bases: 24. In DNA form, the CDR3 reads TGTGCCAGCAGTGAATATAAGGGACCGGGACAGGGGGCTCGGGGCGGGAGGTTCCAAGAGACCCAGTACTTC. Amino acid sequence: CASSEYKGPGQGARGGRFQETQYF.

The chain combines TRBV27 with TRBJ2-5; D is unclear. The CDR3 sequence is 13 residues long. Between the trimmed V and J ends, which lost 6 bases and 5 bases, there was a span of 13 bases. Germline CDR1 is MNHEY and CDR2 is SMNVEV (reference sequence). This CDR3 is CASSQQVGETQYF. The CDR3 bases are TGTGCCAGCAGCCAACAAGTGGGGGAGACCCAGTACTTC.

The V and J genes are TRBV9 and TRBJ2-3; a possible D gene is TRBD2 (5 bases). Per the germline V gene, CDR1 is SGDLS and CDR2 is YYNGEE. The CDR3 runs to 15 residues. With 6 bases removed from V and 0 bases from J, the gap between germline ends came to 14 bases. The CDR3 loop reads CASTDTGTSTDTQYF. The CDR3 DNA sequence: TGTGCCAGCACCGACACGGGAACTAGCACAGATACGCAGTATTTT.

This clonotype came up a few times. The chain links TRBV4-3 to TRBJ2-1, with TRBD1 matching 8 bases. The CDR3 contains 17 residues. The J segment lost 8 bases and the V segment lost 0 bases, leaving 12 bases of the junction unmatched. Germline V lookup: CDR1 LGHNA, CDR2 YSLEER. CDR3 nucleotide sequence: TGCGCCAGCAGCCAAGATTGGGGGGCAGGGGGCTTGGATGAGCAGTTCTTC. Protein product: CASSQDWGAGGLDEQFF.

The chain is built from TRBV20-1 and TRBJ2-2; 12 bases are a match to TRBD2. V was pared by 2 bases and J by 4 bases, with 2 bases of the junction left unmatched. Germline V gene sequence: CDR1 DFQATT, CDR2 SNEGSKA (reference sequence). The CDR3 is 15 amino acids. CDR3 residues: CSARSGLAGTGELFF. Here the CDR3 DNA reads TGCAGTGCTAGATCGGGACTAGCGGGCACCGGGGAGCTGTTTTTT.

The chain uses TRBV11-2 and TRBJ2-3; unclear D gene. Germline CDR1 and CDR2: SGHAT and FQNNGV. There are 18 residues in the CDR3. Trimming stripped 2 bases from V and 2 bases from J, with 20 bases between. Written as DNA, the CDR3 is TGTGCCAGCAGCTTATACGGCTTTACGGCTATGAACACAGATACGCAGTATTTT. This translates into CASSLYGFTAMNTDTQYF.

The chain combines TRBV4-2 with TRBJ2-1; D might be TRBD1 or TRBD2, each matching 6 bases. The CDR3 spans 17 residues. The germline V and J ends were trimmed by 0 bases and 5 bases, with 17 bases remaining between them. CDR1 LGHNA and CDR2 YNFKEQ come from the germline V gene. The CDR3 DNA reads TGTGCCAGCAGCCAAGACGGTGGATGGGGGGCGAACAATGAGCAGTTCTTC. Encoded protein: CASSQDGGWGANNEQFF.

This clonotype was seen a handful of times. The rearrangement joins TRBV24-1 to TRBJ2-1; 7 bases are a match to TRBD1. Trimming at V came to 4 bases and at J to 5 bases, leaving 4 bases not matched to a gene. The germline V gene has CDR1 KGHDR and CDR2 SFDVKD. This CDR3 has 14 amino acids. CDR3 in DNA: TGTGCCACCAGTGAACAGGGGTACCACAATGAGCAGTTCTTC. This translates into CATSEQGYHNEQFF.

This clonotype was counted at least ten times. This CDR3 is CASSLRTGYYGYTF. CDR3 sequence (DNA): TGTGCCAGCAGCCTGAGGACAGGGTACTATGGCTACACCTTC. The chain couples TRBV3-1 to TRBJ1-2; 8 nucleotides match TRBD1. J gave up 3 bases and V 4 bases, and 4 bases lay outside the gene matches. The V gene's germline CDR1 is LGHDT and CDR2 YNNKEL (reference sequence). CDR3 length: 14 residues.

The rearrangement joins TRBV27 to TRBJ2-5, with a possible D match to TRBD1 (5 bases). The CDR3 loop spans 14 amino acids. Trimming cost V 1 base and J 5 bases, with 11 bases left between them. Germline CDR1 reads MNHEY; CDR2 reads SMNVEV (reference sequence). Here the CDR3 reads CASSLLGSGETQYF. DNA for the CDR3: TGTGCCAGCAGTTTATTGGGATCAGGGGAGACCCAGTACTTC.

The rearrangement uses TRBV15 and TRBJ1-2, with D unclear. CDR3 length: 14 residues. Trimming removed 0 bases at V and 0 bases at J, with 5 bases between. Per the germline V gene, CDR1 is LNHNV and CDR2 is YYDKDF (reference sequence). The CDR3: CATSREPANYGYTF. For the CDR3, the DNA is TGTGCCACCAGCAGAGAACCAGCTAACTATGGCTACACCTTC.

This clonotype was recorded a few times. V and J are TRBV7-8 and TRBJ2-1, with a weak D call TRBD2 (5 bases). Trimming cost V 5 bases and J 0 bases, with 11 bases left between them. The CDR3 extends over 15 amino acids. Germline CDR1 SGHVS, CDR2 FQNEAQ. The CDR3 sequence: CASSQTTSSYNEQFF. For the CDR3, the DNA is TGTGCCAGCAGCCAGACTACCTCCTCCTACAATGAGCAGTTCTTC. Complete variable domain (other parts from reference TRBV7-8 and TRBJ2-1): GAGVSQSPRYKVAKRGQDVALRCDPISGHVSLFWYQQALGQGPEFLTYFQNEAQLDKSGLPSDRFFAERPEGSVSTLKIQRTQQEDSAVYLCASSQTTSSYNEQFFGPGTRLTVL.

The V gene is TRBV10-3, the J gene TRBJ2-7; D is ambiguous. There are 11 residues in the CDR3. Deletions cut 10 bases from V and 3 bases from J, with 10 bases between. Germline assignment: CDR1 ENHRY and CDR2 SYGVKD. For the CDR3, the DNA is TGTGCCACTCAGGAAGGCTACGAGCAGTACTTC. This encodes CATQEGYEQYF.